The rows below give T cell receptor beta chains drawn from one sample of a study of cytomegalovirus exposure and HLA in healthy donors. Produced via immunoSEQ multiplex PCR; TCRdb's table is partial and in-frame only. The data contain approximately 96,000 clones, 74% of them singletons. Sequenced input: PBMCs. Receptors originate from a male donor in good health and CMV-seronegative. Both conserved end residues are part of each CDR3. D genes are given only for firm matches. Clone size is shown for a subset of rows, as once, few, many or a class of expanded clone.

TRBV6-1	TRBJ2-3	.	.	TGTGCCAGCAGTGAAGCTATGGGGCGCCGGGCAGATACGCAGTATTTT	CASSEAMGRRADTQYF
TRBV29-1	TRBJ2-3	TRBD2	.	TGCAGCGTTGAGTCTCTAGCGGGGAACACAGATACGCAGTATTTT	CSVESLAGNTDTQYF
TRBV28	TRBJ2-7	.	.	TGTGCCAGCAGTTTAGGGCACTCCTACGAGCAGTACTTC	CASSLGHSYEQYF
TRBV7-9	TRBJ2-1	TRBD2	.	TGTGCCAGCAGCTTAGTTGGTAGGCAGCGGGAGGGCCGTAATGAGCAGTTCTTC	CASSLVGRQREGRNEQFF
TRBV5-1	TRBJ2-7	TRBD2	.	TGCGCCAGCAGCTTGGGGGAGGGACCCTACGAGCAGTACTTC	CASSLGEGPYEQYF
TRBV6-5	TRBJ2-1	.	.	TGTGCCAGCAGTTATTTGTTAACAGTAGAATACAATGAGCAGTTCTTC	CASSYLLTVEYNEQFF
TRBV6-1	TRBJ2-7	TRBD1	.	TGTGCCAGCAACCGGGACAGGCTGTACGAGCAGTACTTC	CASNRDRLYEQYF
TRBV13	TRBJ2-1	TRBD1	few	TGTGCCAGCAGCTCACTCCTAAGACAGGGTTGGGAGCAGTTCTTC	CASSSLLRQGWEQFF
TRBV28	TRBJ1-1	TRBD1	.	TGTGCCAGCAGTTTCCCGGACAGGGTAAACACTGAAGCTTTCTTT	CASSFPDRVNTEAFF
TRBV20-1	TRBJ2-7	.	.	TGCAGTGCAGTGGACATTTACGAGCAGTACTTC	CSAVDIYEQYF
TRBV20-1	TRBJ1-2	TRBD1	.	TGCAGTGCTTTAGGACAGGGCGAGAACACCTTC	CSALGQGENTF
TRBV7-9	TRBJ2-7	TRBD1	.	TGTGCCAGCAGCTTGGACAGGGCACCCTACGAGCAGTACTTC	CASSLDRAPYEQYF
TRBV5-1	TRBJ2-3	.	.	TGCGCCAGCAGCTTGTCACAAGGGGCAACAGATACGCAGTATTTT	CASSLSQGATDTQYF
TRBV11-2	TRBJ2-3	TRBD2	.	TGTGCCAGCAGCTTATCTCGTAGCGGGAGAGGCGGAGATACGCAGTATTTT	CASSLSRSGRGGDTQYF
TRBV7-7	TRBJ2-1	TRBD2	few	TGTGCTAGCAGCACTCTAGCGGGAGCTTACAATGAGCAGTTCTTC	CASSTLAGAYNEQFF
TRBV10-2	TRBJ2-7	TRBD2	.	TGCGCCAGCAGTGTGGGTAGCGGGAGTTACGAGCAGTACTTC	CASSVGSGSYEQYF
TRBV10-2	TRBJ1-2	.	.	TGCGCCAGCAGTGAGTCGGGCGGGAATGATGGCTACACCTTC	CASSESGGNDGYTF
TRBV4-1	TRBJ2-2	TRBD2	.	TGCGCCAGCAGCCAGCTACTAGCGGGAGGGCCCGGGGAGCTGTTTTTT	CASSQLLAGGPGELFF
TRBV28	TRBJ2-7	.	.	TGTGCCAGCAGTTTACAGGGGTACTCGTACGAGCAGTACTTC	CASSLQGYSYEQYF
TRBV6-1	TRBJ1-1	TRBD1	.	TGTGCCAGCAGCCTAGACAGGGCTACTGAAGCTTTCTTT	CASSLDRATEAFF
TRBV6-5	TRBJ2-5	.	.	TGTGCCAGCAGTTACAACAGGCTTGAGACCCAGTACTTC	CASSYNRLETQYF
TRBV27	TRBJ1-4	TRBD1	few	TGTGCCAGCAGACAGGGGGCTCGTGAAAAACTGTTTTTT	CASRQGAREKLFF
TRBV2	TRBJ2-6	.	few	TGTGCCAGCACGTCAGGGCACTCTGGGGCCAACGTCCTGACTTTC	CASTSGHSGANVLTF
TRBV11-2	TRBJ1-1	.	.	TGTGCCAGCAGCTGGAACAGGGATGGCACTGAAGCTTTCTTT	CASSWNRDGTEAFF
TRBV14	TRBJ2-1	.	few	TGTGCCAGCAGCCAGAGTTGGGGGCATGAGCAGTTCTTC	CASSQSWGHEQFF
TRBV10-3	TRBJ1-1	.	.	TGTGCCATCAGTGGACAGGATCTGAACACTGAAGCTTTCTTT	CAISGQDLNTEAFF
TRBV5-1	TRBJ2-7	TRBD2	.	TGCGCCAGCAGCGTACTAGCGGAGGCCTACGAGCAGTACTTC	CASSVLAEAYEQYF
TRBV9	TRBJ2-7	TRBD1	few	TGTGCCAGCAGCGAACAGGGGGCTCCGACCTACGAGCAGTACTTC	CASSEQGAPTYEQYF
TRBV18	TRBJ2-6	.	.	TGTGCCAGCTCACCACCGACAGGCGTTCCCTCTGGGGCCAACGTCCTGACTTTC	CASSPPTGVPSGANVLTF
TRBV4-1	TRBJ2-7	.	once	TGCGCCAGCAGCCAAGATAGATCCCCCTCCTACGAGCAGTACTTC	CASSQDRSPSYEQYF
TRBV5-1	TRBJ2-1	TRBD2	.	TGCGCCAGCAGCCTTGGGGAGGGGAATGAGCAGTTCTTC	CASSLGEGNEQFF
TRBV18	TRBJ2-5	TRBD2	.	TGTGCCAGCTCACCGTCTGTCTTTAGGCTAGCGGGGAACCAAGAGACCCAGTACTTC	CASSPSVFRLAGNQETQYF
TRBV6-4	TRBJ1-5	.	.	TGTGCCAGCAGTGACTCTGGAGACAGGCCCCCTAAGAATAGCAATCAGCCCCAGCATTTT	CASSDSGDRPPKNSNQPQHF
TRBV6-5	TRBJ2-5	TRBD2	.	TGTGCCAGCAGTTACCCAGCGGGAGACCAAGAGACCCAGTACTTC	CASSYPAGDQETQYF
TRBV7-9	TRBJ1-2	TRBD1	.	TGTGCCAGCAGCTTAGGGGACAGGGGTAACTATGGCTACACCTTC	CASSLGDRGNYGYTF
TRBV12-5	TRBJ1-2	.	.	TGTGCTAGTGGTCCCGCGGATAGCCCCCGTGGCTACACCTTC	CASGPADSPRGYTF
TRBV10-3	TRBJ1-2	.	.	TGTGCCATCAGCCCGACGGGGTATGGCTACACCTTC	CAISPTGYGYTF
TRBV23-1	TRBJ2-7	.	.	TGCGCCAGCAGTCAATTTGAGGGAGTCAGCTACGAGCAGTACTTC	CASSQFEGVSYEQYF
TRBV5-1	TRBJ2-3	TRBD2	few	TGCGCCAGCAGCTTGGGCCTAGCGGAGTTCACAGATACGCAGTATTTT	CASSLGLAEFTDTQYF
TRBV4-3	TRBJ2-5	.	.	TGCGCCAGCAGCCACTACTACCCACAAGAGACCCAGTACTTC	CASSHYYPQETQYF
TRBV9	TRBJ2-5	TRBD1	few	TGTGCCAGCAGCCCTACCGGGACAGGGATAGAGACCCAGTACTTC	CASSPTGTGIETQYF
TRBV7-8	TRBJ2-2	TRBD2	.	TGTGCCAGCAGCCCCACCGGGGGGGTCACCGGGGAGCTGTTTTTT	CASSPTGGVTGELFF
TRBV25-1	TRBJ2-7	.	.	TGTGCCAGCAGTGAATGGGCACAAGACGAGCAGTACTTC	CASSEWAQDEQYF
TRBV7-2	TRBJ1-1	.	.	TGTGCCAGCAGACCTTCATCGGGGGGCGGCACTGAAGCTTTCTTT	CASRPSSGGGTEAFF
TRBV5-1	TRBJ2-3	.	.	TGCGCCAGCGCCAAGGGGACAGATACGCAGTATTTT	CASAKGTDTQYF
TRBV4-3	TRBJ2-1	.	.	TGCGCCAGCAGCCAAGACGGGGGAACCTACAATGAGCAGTTCTTC	CASSQDGGTYNEQFF
TRBV4-2	TRBJ2-5	.	.	TGTGCCAGCAGCCTTAGGAGTGGGGCCTCGGGAGAGACCCAGTACTTC	CASSLRSGASGETQYF
TRBV19	TRBJ2-7	TRBD1	.	TGTGCCAGTAGTTCTGGGACAGGGCGTTACGAGCAGTACTTC	CASSSGTGRYEQYF
TRBV27	TRBJ2-5	TRBD2	.	TGTGCCAGCAGTCCCCCCTTTGCGGGAGAAGAGACCCAGTACTTC	CASSPPFAGEETQYF
TRBV7-2	TRBJ2-2	.	.	TGTGCCAGCAGCTTAGTCGCGGCTCAGAACACCGGGGAGCTGTTTTTT	CASSLVAAQNTGELFF
TRBV6-5	TRBJ2-5	.	.	TGTGCCAGCAGCCGAGGGACTGCCCTCGGGACCCAGTACTTC	CASSRGTALGTQYF
TRBV6-4	TRBJ1-4	TRBD1	.	TGTGCCAGCAGTGAGGGGACAGGTTCCGGCGAAAAACTGTTTTTT	CASSEGTGSGEKLFF
TRBV6-1	TRBJ2-7	TRBD2	.	TGTGCCAGCAGTGGAACTAGCGGGAGCTCCTACGAGCAGTACTTC	CASSGTSGSSYEQYF